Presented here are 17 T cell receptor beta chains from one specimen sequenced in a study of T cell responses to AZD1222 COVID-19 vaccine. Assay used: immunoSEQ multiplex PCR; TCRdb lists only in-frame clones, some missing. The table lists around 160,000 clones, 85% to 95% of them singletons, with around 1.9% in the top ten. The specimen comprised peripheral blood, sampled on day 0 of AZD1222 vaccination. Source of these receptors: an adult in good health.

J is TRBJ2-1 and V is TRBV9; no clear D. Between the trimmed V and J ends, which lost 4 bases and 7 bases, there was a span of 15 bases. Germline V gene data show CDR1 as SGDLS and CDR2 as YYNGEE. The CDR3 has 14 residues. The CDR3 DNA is TGTGCCAGCAGCCTCCACTTGGGGAATAATGAGCAGTTCTTC. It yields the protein CASSLHLGNNEQFF.

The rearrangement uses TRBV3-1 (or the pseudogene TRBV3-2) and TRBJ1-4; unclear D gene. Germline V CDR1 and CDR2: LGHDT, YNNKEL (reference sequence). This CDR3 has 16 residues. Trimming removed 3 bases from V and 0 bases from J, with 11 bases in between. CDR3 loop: CASSHADGTTNEKLFF. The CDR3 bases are TGTGCCAGCAGCCATGCGGACGGGACAACTAATGAAAAACTGTTTTTT.

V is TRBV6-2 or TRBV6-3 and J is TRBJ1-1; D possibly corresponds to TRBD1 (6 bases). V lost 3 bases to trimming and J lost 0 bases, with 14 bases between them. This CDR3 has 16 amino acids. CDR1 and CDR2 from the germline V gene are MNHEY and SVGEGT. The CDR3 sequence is CASSYVAGDLNTEAFF. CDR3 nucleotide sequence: TGTGCCAGCAGTTATGTGGCAGGGGACTTGAACACTGAAGCTTTCTTT.

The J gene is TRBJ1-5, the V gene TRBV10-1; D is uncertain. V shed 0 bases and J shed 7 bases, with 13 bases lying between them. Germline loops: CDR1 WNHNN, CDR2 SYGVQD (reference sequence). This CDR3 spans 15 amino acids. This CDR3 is CASSESGVSGQPQHF. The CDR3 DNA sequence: TGCGCCAGCAGTGAGTCGGGAGTTTCTGGGCAGCCCCAGCATTTT.

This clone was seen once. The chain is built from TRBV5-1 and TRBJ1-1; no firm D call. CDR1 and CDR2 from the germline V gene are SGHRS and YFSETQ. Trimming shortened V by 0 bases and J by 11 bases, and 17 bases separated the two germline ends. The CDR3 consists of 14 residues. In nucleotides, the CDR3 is TGCGCCAGCAGCTTGGAATCTATCGGGGAGCGGGCTTTCTTT. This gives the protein CASSLESIGERAFF.

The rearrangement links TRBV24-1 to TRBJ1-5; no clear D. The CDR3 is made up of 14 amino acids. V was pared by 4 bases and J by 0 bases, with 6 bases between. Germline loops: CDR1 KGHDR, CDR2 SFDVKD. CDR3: CATSETGSNQPQHF. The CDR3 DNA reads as TGTGCCACCAGTGAGACGGGTAGCAATCAGCCCCAGCATTTT.

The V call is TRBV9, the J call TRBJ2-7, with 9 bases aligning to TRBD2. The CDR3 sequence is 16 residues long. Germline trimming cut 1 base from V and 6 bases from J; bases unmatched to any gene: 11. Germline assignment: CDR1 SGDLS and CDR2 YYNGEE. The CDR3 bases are TGTGCCAGCAGCGTATTCTCCGGGACTAGCTTCTCCGAGCAGTACTTC. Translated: CASSVFSGTSFSEQYF.

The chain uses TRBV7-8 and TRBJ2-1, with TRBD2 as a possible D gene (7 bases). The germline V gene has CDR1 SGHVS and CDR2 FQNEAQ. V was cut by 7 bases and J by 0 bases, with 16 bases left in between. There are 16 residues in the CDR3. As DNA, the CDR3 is TGTGCCAGCAAGAGGGGGGGTGCCAGCTCCTACAATGAGCAGTTCTTC. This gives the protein CASKRGGASSYNEQFF.

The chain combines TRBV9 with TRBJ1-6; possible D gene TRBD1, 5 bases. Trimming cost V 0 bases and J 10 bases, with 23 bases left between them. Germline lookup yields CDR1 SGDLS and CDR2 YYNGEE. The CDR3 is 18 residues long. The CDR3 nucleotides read TGTGCCAGCAGCGTAGGAGTATCTCCCAGACCGGGGACGTCACCCCTCCACTTT. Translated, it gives CASSVGVSPRPGTSPLHF.

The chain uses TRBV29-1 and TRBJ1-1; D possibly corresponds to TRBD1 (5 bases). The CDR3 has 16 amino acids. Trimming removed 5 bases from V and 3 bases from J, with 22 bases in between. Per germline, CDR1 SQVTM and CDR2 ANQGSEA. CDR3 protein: CSVPRYLQGKDTEAFF. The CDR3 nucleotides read TGCAGCGTTCCGCGGTATCTCCAGGGAAAGGACACTGAAGCTTTCTTT. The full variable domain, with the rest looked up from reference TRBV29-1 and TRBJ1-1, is SAVISQKPSRDICQRGTSLTIQCQVDSQVTMMFWYRQQPGQSLTLIATANQGSEATYESGFVIDKFPISRPNLTFSTLTVSNMSPEDSSIYLCSVPRYLQGKDTEAFFGQGTRLTVV.

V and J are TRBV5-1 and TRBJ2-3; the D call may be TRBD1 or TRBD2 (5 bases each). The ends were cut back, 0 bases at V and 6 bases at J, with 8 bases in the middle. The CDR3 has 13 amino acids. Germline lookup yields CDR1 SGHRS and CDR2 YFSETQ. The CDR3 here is CASSLVGEDTQYF. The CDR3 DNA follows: TGCGCCAGCAGCTTGGTGGGGGAGGATACGCAGTATTTT.

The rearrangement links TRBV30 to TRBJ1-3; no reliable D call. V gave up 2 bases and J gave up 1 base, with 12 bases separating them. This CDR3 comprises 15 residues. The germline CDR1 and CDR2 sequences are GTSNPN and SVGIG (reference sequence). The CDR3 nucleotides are TGTGCCTGGAGTAAATGGGCTGGTTCTGGAAACACCATATATTTT. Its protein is CAWSKWAGSGNTIYF.

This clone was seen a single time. The CDR3 here is CASSRWTGTYEQYF. The CDR3 DNA reads as TGTGCCAGCAGCCGCTGGACAGGGACCTACGAGCAGTACTTC. V and J are TRBV14 and TRBJ2-7; 8 bases align to TRBD1. This CDR3 is 14 amino acids long. The germline V gene encodes CDR1 SGHDN and CDR2 FVKESK. Trimming at V came to 4 bases and at J to 2 bases, leaving 4 bases not matched to a gene. Drawing the rest from reference TRBV14 and TRBJ2-7, the complete variable domain is EAGVTQFPSHSVIEKGQTVTLRCDPISGHDNLYWYRRVMGKEIKFLLHFVKESKQDESGMPNNRFLAERTGGTYSTLKVQPAELEDSGVYFCASSRWTGTYEQYFGPGTRLTVT.

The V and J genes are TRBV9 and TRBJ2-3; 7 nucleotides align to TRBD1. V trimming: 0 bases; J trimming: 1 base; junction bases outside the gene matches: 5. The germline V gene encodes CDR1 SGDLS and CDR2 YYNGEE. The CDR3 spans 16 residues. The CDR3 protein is CASSVAPQGGTDTQYF. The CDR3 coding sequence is TGTGCCAGCAGCGTAGCCCCCCAGGGGGGCACAGATACGCAGTATTTT.

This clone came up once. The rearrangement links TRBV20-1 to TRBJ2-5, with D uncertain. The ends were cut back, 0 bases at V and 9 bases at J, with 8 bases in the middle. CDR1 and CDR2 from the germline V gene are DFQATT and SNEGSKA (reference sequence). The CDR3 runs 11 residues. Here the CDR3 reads CSARDDGPQYF. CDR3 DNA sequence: TGCAGTGCTAGAGATGACGGGCCCCAGTACTTC.

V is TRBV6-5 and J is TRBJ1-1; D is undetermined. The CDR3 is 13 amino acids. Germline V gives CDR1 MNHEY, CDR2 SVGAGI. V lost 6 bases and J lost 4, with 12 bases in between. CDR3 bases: TGTGCCAGCAGGGGAACGGCATTCACTGAAGCTTTCTTT. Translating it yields CASRGTAFTEAFF.

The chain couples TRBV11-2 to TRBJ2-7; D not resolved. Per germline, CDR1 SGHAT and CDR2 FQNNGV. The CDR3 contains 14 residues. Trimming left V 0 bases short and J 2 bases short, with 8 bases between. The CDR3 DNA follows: TGTGCCAGCAGCTTAGATCCATACACCTACGAGCAGTACTTC. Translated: CASSLDPYTYEQYF.